The sequence of this TCR beta chain was determined in a study of ipilimumab plus nivolumab after autologous stem cell transplantation. Checkpoint therapy with ipilimumab 1 mg/kg began 14 to 28 days after transplant. Study-wide findings and caveats: Authors suggest TCR repertoire, Treg phenotype and gut microbiota support further study.

As regards this clone: Its antigen is unidentified.

Profiled with immunoSEQ multiplex PCR; TCRdb holds only in-frame clones, not every one. The table lists about 84,000 clones, over 80% of them singletons. This sample comprised PBMCs, obtained in a trial of ipilimumab plus nivolumab as post-transplant consolidation. The clonotype originates from a male donor with diffuse large B-cell lymphoma.

CDR3 sequence (DNA): TGTGCCAGCAGCTCCAGCAGGGGACACGAGCAGTACTTC. Its translation is CASSSSRGHEQYF. This chain uses TRBV7-2 with TRBJ2-7; TRBD1 might be the D (6 bases). The CDR3 length is 13 residues. The V gene lost 4 bases and the J gene lost 5 bases, with 12 bases spanning the gap. CDR1 SGHTA and CDR2 FQGNSA come from the germline V gene. Variable domain in full (rest from reference TRBV7-2 and TRBJ2-7): GAGVSQSPSNKVTEKGKDVELRCDPISGHTALYWYRQSLGQGLEFLIYFQGNSAPDKSGLPSDRFSAERTGGSVSTLTIQRTQQEDSAVYLCASSSSRGHEQYFGPGTRLTVT.